This entry describes one TCR beta chain. The same CDR3 also results from other DNA sequences found in this sample. Participants spanned ages roughly 18 to 95 years and resided in 20 to 25 US areas. The record originates from a study of blood T cell repertoires in COVID-19. Generated by immunoSEQ multiplex PCR, the TCRdb table keeps only in-frame clones and is missing some. The table shows hundreds of thousands of clones, with about 80% occurring only once. The germline V gene has CDR1 SGHAT and CDR2 FQNNGV. Trimming took off 3 bases at V and 5 bases at J, with 16 bases between the two ends. The CDR3 has 15 amino acids.

The gene calls are TRBV11-2 and TRBJ2-5; the D gene is possibly TRBD2 (6 bases). The clonotype was recovered from a woman aged 50 to 60 who had been exposed to COVID-19. Sequenced sample: PBMCs or T cells enriched from blood (not recorded which). CDR3 bases: TGTGCCAGCAGCTTTGGAACTCGGGCGGGGGAGACCCAGTACTTC. Translated, it gives CASSFGTRAGETQYF. Drawing the rest from reference TRBV11-2 and TRBJ2-5, the complete variable domain is EAGVAQSPRYKIIEKRQSVAFWCNPISGHATLYWYQQILGQGPKLLIQFQNNGVVDDSQLPKDRFSAERLKGVDSTLKIQPAKLEDSAVYLCASSFGTRAGETQYFGPGTRLLVL.